This TCR beta chain was sequenced for a study of cytotoxic CD8 clonotypes in ibrutinib-treated CLL. Study results and limitations: Contraction or stability on treatment was seen for public clonotypes, which were uncommon. Increased clonality at ibrutinib response gave way to a return toward baseline at progression.

Trimming shortened V by 1 base and J by 4 bases, and 13 bases separated the two germline ends. CDR1 and CDR2 from the germline V gene are LNHNV and YYDKDF (reference sequence). This CDR3 is built from 15 residues. Only in-frame clones appear in the TCRdb table, and some are missing; sequencing was by immunoSEQ multiplex PCR. Of more than 110,000 clones in the sample, around 81% are singletons; the top ten hold 7.5% to 9%. This clone was seen more than once but under ten times. Its target is unknown. The source material was PBMCs, sampled after 36 months of ibrutinib treatment. This clonotype was obtained from a human donor with chronic lymphocytic leukemia. This rearrangement joins TRBV15 to TRBJ1-1, with unresolved D. CDR3: CATSRVSLASTEAFF. CDR3 nucleotides: TGTGCCACCAGCAGAGTGAGTCTGGCGAGCACTGAAGCTTTCTTT.